This TCR beta chain was recovered during a study of CD8 T cells in Susac syndrome. Trimming took 2 bases from V and 4 from J, leaving 12 bases between them. This CDR3 region has 15 residues. CDR1 KGHDR and CDR2 SFDVKD come from the germline V gene. Random hexamers were used to reverse transcribe the RNA input (roughly 0.5 to 1 ug). The amplification used immunoSEQ multiplex PCR on TCR beta CDR3; it spanned 54 Vbeta and 13 Jbeta. TCRdb independently ran MiXCR on the immunoSEQ multiplex PCR reads; one entry per CDR3 protein. The sample has approximately 220,000 distinct CDR3 sequences, approximately 90% seen once. The multiple sclerosis controls were treatment-naive patients, and their relapsing-remitting disease was stable or active.

This sequence joins TRBV24-1 and TRBJ2-3; D gene uncertain. The material sequenced was CD8+ T cells from PBMCs. This receptor was obtained from a human donor with multiple sclerosis. The CDR3 DNA sequence: TGTGCCACCAGTGATTCCCCCAATGGACCAGATACGCAGTATTTT. Translated: CATSDSPNGPDTQYF.